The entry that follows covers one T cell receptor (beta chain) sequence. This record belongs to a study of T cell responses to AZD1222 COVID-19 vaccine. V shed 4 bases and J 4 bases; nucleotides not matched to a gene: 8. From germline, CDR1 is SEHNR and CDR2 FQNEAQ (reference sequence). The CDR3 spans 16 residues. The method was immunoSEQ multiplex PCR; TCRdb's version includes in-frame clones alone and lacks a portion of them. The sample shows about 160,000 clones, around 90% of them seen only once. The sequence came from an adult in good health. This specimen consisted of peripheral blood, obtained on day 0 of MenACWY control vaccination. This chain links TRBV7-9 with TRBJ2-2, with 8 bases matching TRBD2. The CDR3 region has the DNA TGTGCCAGCAGCTCCGGGACTAGTCATCGCACCGGGGAGCTGTTTTTT. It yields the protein CASSSGTSHRTGELFF.